Given below is one T cell receptor beta chain in context. The record originates from a study of blood T cell repertoires in COVID-19. Germline values: CDR1 MNHEY, CDR2 SVGAGI. V was cut by 6 bases and J by 0 bases, with 9 bases left in between. The CDR3 is made up of 13 amino acids. In the source study's methods: From reference gene primer amplification, estimates of nucleated cell counts were derived. Clones were read by immunoSEQ multiplex PCR, and TCRdb kept only the in-frame ones, dropping some. V, J and clone size reflect that table, while D and trimming were determined from the DNA. The sample yields roughly 290,000 clones, 80% to 95% seen once.

This TCR was sampled from a woman aged 25 to 39 with COVID-19, enrolled during active disease. Material: peripheral blood. V and J are TRBV6-5 and TRBJ2-7; tentative D call: TRBD1 (5 bases). The chain's CDR3 is CASSRQSSYEQYF. The CDR3, as DNA: TGTGCCAGCAGCCGACAGAGCTCCTACGAGCAGTACTTC.